What follows are 27 T cell receptor beta chains derived from one specimen sequenced in a study of shared clonotypes between healthy human individuals. TCRdb's copy holds only in-frame clones and misses some; the assay was immunoSEQ multiplex PCR. The data contain fewer than 500,000 clones, 75% to 80% of them singletons. Specimen: PBMCs. The source is a woman between 40 and 50 years old in good health. Some clones in this sample may be carry-over from other donors' samples.

V gene TRBV13 combines with J gene TRBJ2-7; no reliable D call. CDR3 length equals 12 residues. Germline CDR1 PRHDT, CDR2 FYEKMQ (reference sequence). V shed 2 bases and J shed 7 bases, with 9 bases lying between them. The CDR3 region has the DNA TGTGCCAGCAGCTTATCATCAGATGAGCAGTACTTC. Translation: CASSLSSDEQYF.

This clone was detected once. The chain employs TRBV7-9 and TRBJ2-7; D not certain. Germline values: CDR1 SEHNR, CDR2 FQNEAQ (reference sequence). V was shortened by 5 bases and J by 6 bases, with 14 bases between the two germline ends. The CDR3 sequence is 13 residues long. CDR3 in amino acids: CASSLLDQTEQYF. CDR3 DNA sequence: TGTGCCAGCAGCCTGCTGGATCAAACCGAGCAGTACTTC.

The chain links TRBV19 to TRBJ2-3, with 7 positions matching TRBD2. Germline CDR1 is LNHDA and CDR2 is SQIVND (reference sequence). V shed 4 bases and J 6 bases; nucleotides not matched to a gene: 1. The CDR3 is 12 amino acids. The chain's CDR3 is CASSTGGDTQYF. The CDR3 nucleotides read TGTGCCAGTAGTACCGGGGGGGATACGCAGTATTTT. Full variable domain (missing parts from reference TRBV19 and TRBJ2-3): DGGITQSPKYLFRKEGQNVTLSCEQNLNHDAMYWYRQDPGQGLRLIYYSQIVNDFQKGDIAEGYSVSREKKESFPLTVTSAQKNPTAFYLCASSTGGDTQYFGPGTRLTVL.

The CDR3 DNA reads as TGTGCCAGCAGCTTAGTTCGGGGGAGGGCCTTCAACGAGCAGTACTTC. This sequence encodes CASSLVRGRAFNEQYF. The chain has TRBV11-2 and TRBJ2-7, with 7 bases aligning to TRBD2. J lost 5 bases, V lost 1 base, and 11 bases had no gene match. The CDR3 covers 16 residues. CDR1 and CDR2 from the germline V gene are SGHAT and FQNNGV.

The chain has TRBV19 and TRBJ2-1, with 7 bases identical to TRBD1. The CDR3 runs to 13 residues. Trimming cost V 5 bases and J 9 bases; bases outside gene matches: 7. Germline V lookup: CDR1 LNHDA, CDR2 SQIVND (reference sequence). The DNA for the CDR3 is TGTGCCAGTAGTCGTCAGGGGGTTTCTGAGCAGTTCTTC. This encodes CASSRQGVSEQFF.

This chain joins TRBV6-1 and TRBJ2-1; 7 nucleotides agree with TRBD2. This CDR3 spans 13 amino acids. The V gene's germline CDR1 is MNHNS and CDR2 SASEGT. V shed 6 bases and J 5 bases; nucleotides not matched to a gene: 4. This chain's CDR3 is CASRTGRDNEQFF. The CDR3 bases are TGTGCCAGCAGGACTGGGAGGGACAATGAGCAGTTCTTC.

V is TRBV6-1 and J is TRBJ1-5; D remains ambiguous. The V end lost 3 bases, the J end lost 3 bases, and 9 bases lay between the germline ends. CDR1 and CDR2 from the germline V gene are MNHNS and SASEGT. The CDR3 totals 14 residues. CDR3 loop: CASSEGSHNQPQHF. As DNA, the CDR3 is TGTGCCAGCAGTGAGGGCAGTCACAATCAGCCCCAGCATTTT.

V usage is TRBV21-1 and J usage is TRBJ2-1. TRBV21-1 has pseudogene status. The CDR3 extends over 15 amino acids. CDR3 in DNA: TGTGCCAGCAGCAAAGTACAAAACCGGGGGCCTGAGCAGTTCTTC. Translating gives CASSKVQNRGPEQFF.

This clone showed up just a few times. The genes are TRBV10-2 and TRBJ1-6; D possibly corresponds to TRBD1 (5 bases). Germline V CDR1 and CDR2: WSHSY, SAAADI. V lost 4 bases and J 7 bases, leaving 14 bases between the germline ends. The CDR3 spans 15 residues. Here the CDR3 reads CASSGDRVTNSPLHF. CDR3 sequence (DNA): TGCGCCAGCAGTGGGGACCGAGTGACCAATTCACCCCTCCACTTT.

This clone was seen only a few times. This chain joins TRBV28 and TRBJ2-7; D is perhaps TRBD1 (6 bases). The CDR3 runs 15 residues. Trimming cost V 4 bases and J 1 base, with 14 bases left between them. In germline, CDR1 is MDHEN, CDR2 SYDVKM. The CDR3 sequence is CASSSRDTASYEQYF. DNA for the CDR3: TGTGCCAGCAGTTCACGGGACACGGCATCCTACGAGCAGTACTTC.

The chain links TRBV2 to TRBJ2-1; a possible D gene is TRBD1 (5 bases). V was clipped by 5 bases and J by 6 bases, with 14 bases between them. The germline V gene has CDR1 SNHLY and CDR2 FYNNEI. The CDR3 is 14 amino acids. In DNA, the CDR3 is TGTGCCAGCAGTCCACGTGACCAGGGCAATGAGCAGTTCTTC. Its translation is CASSPRDQGNEQFF.

The chain employs TRBV15 and TRBJ2-3; 7 positions agree with TRBD2. J was trimmed by 4 bases and V by 3 bases; bases with no gene match: 4. This CDR3 comprises 14 residues. Germline loops: CDR1 LNHNV, CDR2 YYDKDF (reference sequence). The CDR3 loop reads CATSRIGLADTQYF. The CDR3 DNA reads as TGTGCCACCAGCAGGATTGGACTAGCAGATACGCAGTATTTT.

J is TRBJ2-7 and V is TRBV5-8, with a possible D match to TRBD1 (8 bases). The CDR3 has 15 amino acids. V dropped 2 bases and J dropped 6 bases, with 18 bases sitting between them. Germline V lookup: CDR1 SGHTS, CDR2 YDEGEE. The chain's CDR3 is CASSLGQGGRVEQYF. CDR3 bases: TGTGCCAGCAGCTTAGGACAGGGAGGGAGGGTCGAGCAGTACTTC.

The V gene is TRBV5-1, the J gene TRBJ2-5, with unresolved D. Germline V CDR1 and CDR2: SGHRS, YFSETQ. The CDR3 consists of 14 residues. V was cut by 6 bases and J by 4 bases, with 16 bases left in between. The CDR3 nucleotides are TGCGCCAGCACCCCCGGCCAGAACAGAGAGACCCAGTACTTC. This codes for CASTPGQNRETQYF.

V and J are TRBV18 and TRBJ1-3; tentative D call: TRBD1 (5 bases). V was cut by 3 bases and J by 1 base, with 16 bases left in between. In germline, CDR1 is KGHSH, CDR2 LQKENI. The CDR3 contains 17 residues. The CDR3 sequence: CASSPSAMGVSGNTIYF. CDR3 DNA sequence: TGTGCCAGCTCACCTTCGGCGATGGGGGTATCTGGAAACACCATATATTTT.

The CDR3 DNA sequence: TGTGCCAGCGGTCCGAAGGGACAGTTTAATGAAAAACTGTTTTTT. Its protein product is CASGPKGQFNEKLFF. The V and J genes are TRBV7-8 and TRBJ1-4, with 7 bases that match TRBD1. Germline CDR1 and CDR2: SGHVS and FQNEAQ. The CDR3 is made up of 15 amino acids. Unmatched junction bases numbered 10, after V lost 8 bases and J lost 4 bases.

A few counts support this clone. The rearrangement uses TRBV6-5 and TRBJ2-2; D not resolved. The CDR3 runs to 13 residues. V was shortened by 0 bases and J by 1 base, with 0 bases between the two germline ends. Per germline, CDR1 MNHEY and CDR2 SVGAGI. This CDR3 reads CASSYSNTGELFF. Written as DNA, the CDR3 is TGTGCCAGCAGTTACTCGAACACCGGGGAGCTGTTTTTT.

This chain joins TRBV27 and TRBJ2-7; D remains ambiguous. Trimming removed 3 bases at V and 2 bases at J, with 11 bases between. Germline loops: CDR1 MNHEY, CDR2 SMNVEV (reference sequence). The CDR3 runs to 14 residues. The CDR3, as DNA: TGTGCCAGCAGTTTCGCCGGGCGGACCTACGAGCAGTACTTC. Amino acid sequence: CASSFAGRTYEQYF.

For this clone: Distinct nucleotide sequences in the sample also encode this CDR3. This sequence joins TRBV10-1 and TRBJ1-4; perhaps TRBD1 as D (5 bases). V was trimmed by 10 bases and J by 3 bases, leaving 15 bases between them. This CDR3 spans 14 amino acids. Germline lookup yields CDR1 WNHNN and CDR2 SYGVQD (reference sequence). CDR3 protein: CAKSPTASNEKLFF. The CDR3 DNA follows: TGCGCCAAATCTCCGACAGCCTCTAATGAAAAACTGTTTTTT.

The V call is TRBV7-9, the J call TRBJ2-7; D unclear. Per the germline V gene, CDR1 is SEHNR and CDR2 is FQNEAQ (reference sequence). V lost 1 base and J lost 6, with 10 bases in between. The CDR3 consists of 13 residues. The chain's CDR3 is CASSLDLGTEQYF. CDR3 in DNA: TGTGCCAGCAGCTTAGATCTGGGAACCGAGCAGTACTTC. Full variable domain (missing parts from reference TRBV7-9 and TRBJ2-7): DTGVSQNPRHKITKRGQNVTFRCDPISEHNRLYWYRQTLGQGPEFLTYFQNEAQLEKSRLLSDRFSAERPKGSFSTLEIQRTEQGDSAMYLCASSLDLGTEQYFGPGTRLTVT.

The chain couples TRBV5-1 to TRBJ2-5; tentatively, D is TRBD1 (6 bases). The germline V gene encodes CDR1 SGHRS and CDR2 YFSETQ. This CDR3 region has 14 residues. The germline V and J ends were trimmed by 4 bases and 2 bases, with 12 bases remaining between them. CDR3 in DNA: TGCGCCAGCAGCCGCTGGCAGGGGCAAGAGACCCAGTACTTC. This gives the protein CASSRWQGQETQYF.

The chain employs TRBV28 and TRBJ2-7; tentative D call: TRBD2 (5 bases). From germline, CDR1 is MDHEN and CDR2 SYDVKM. V was clipped by 5 bases and J by 3 bases, with 20 bases between them. This CDR3 contains 16 residues. CDR3 region: CASSQAPTGLNYEQYF. In DNA, the CDR3 is TGTGCCAGCAGTCAGGCCCCTACCGGACTCAACTACGAGCAGTACTTC.

The gene calls are TRBV6-5 and TRBJ1-1; D unresolved. V was shortened by 3 bases and J by 4 bases, with 15 bases between the two germline ends. The CDR3 spans 15 residues. Per germline, CDR1 MNHEY and CDR2 SVGAGI. The CDR3 DNA reads TGTGCCAGCAGTTATGCGGTAGAACTGGGCACTGAAGCTTTCTTT. This translates into CASSYAVELGTEAFF.

This clone was detected a few times. The rearrangement uses TRBV29-1 and TRBJ1-1; D unresolved. V lost 6 bases and J lost 4, with 12 bases in between. The CDR3 is made up of 12 amino acids. Germline values: CDR1 SQVTM, CDR2 ANQGSEA. CDR3 region: CSVKRSSTEAFF. The CDR3 DNA reads as TGCAGCGTGAAACGGTCGAGCACTGAAGCTTTCTTT.

This clone was found once. The chain is built from TRBV6-1 and TRBJ2-6; the D gene is possibly TRBD2 (5 bases). The CDR3 is 18 residues long. V was shortened by 3 bases and J by 5 bases, with 20 bases between the two germline ends. Germline CDR1 MNHNS, CDR2 SASEGT. CDR3 protein: CASSDAGSAQSRANVLTF. CDR3 coding DNA: TGTGCCAGCAGTGACGCGGGCTCTGCACAAAGTCGGGCCAACGTCCTGACTTTC.

V and J are TRBV11-2 and TRBJ2-7; TRBD2 agrees at 11 bases. The CDR3 length is 13 residues. V dropped 5 bases and J dropped 7; count of bases not matched to a gene: 4. Germline CDR1 and CDR2: SGHAT and FQNNGV. The CDR3 spells CASSLAGGGEQYF. The CDR3, as DNA: TGTGCCAGCAGCCTAGCGGGAGGAGGTGAGCAGTACTTC.

This clone turned up a few times. The chain employs TRBV5-4 and TRBJ1-1, with D unresolved. This CDR3 spans 15 amino acids. Germline V CDR1 and CDR2: SGHNT, YYREEE (reference sequence). The V and J ends lost 4 bases and 1 base respectively, with 14 bases between them. CDR3 sequence: CASSLSEGGNTEAFF. CDR3 DNA sequence: TGTGCCAGCAGCCTGAGTGAAGGAGGGAACACTGAAGCTTTCTTT.